The sequence of this T cell receptor beta chain was determined in a study of OX40 agonist ivuxolimab in advanced cancers. This clone has just one count. There are 13 residues in the CDR3. The germline V gene has CDR1 MNHNY and CDR2 SVGAGI (reference sequence). Trimming removed 1 base at V and 3 bases at J, with 6 bases between. Repertoires were generated with immunoSEQ multiplex PCR, while TCRdb's copy carries only in-frame clones and drops some. The sample has over 25,000 clones, under 85% seen once. The material sequenced was CD4+ or CD8+ T cells sorted from blood, taken in a trial of the OX40 agonist ivuxolimab. The chain carries TRBV6-6 and TRBJ1-2; a weak D match, TRBD1 (5 bases). This clonotype was obtained from an adult with an advanced solid tumor such as melanoma, head and neck, liver or kidney cancer. The CDR3 DNA sequence: TGTGCCAGCAGTTACTGGGACGACTATGGCTACACCTTC. Protein: CASSYWDDYGYTF.